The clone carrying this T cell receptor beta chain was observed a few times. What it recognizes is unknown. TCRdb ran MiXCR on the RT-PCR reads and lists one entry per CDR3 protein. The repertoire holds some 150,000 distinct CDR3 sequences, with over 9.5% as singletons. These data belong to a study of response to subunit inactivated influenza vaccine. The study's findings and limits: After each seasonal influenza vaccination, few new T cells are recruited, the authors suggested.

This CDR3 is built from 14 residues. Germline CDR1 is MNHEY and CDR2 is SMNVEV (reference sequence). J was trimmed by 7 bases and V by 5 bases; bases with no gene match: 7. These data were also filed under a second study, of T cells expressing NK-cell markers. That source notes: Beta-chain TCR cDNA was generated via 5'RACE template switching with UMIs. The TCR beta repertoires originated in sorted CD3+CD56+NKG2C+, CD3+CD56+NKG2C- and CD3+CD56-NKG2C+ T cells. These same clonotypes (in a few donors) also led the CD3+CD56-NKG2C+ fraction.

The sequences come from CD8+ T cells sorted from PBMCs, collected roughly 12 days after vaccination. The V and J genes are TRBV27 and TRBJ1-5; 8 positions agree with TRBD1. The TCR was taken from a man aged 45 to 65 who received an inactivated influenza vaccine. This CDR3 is CASSPDREAQPQHF. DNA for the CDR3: TGTGCCAGCAGTCCGGACAGGGAGGCCCAGCCCCAGCATTTT.